Detailed here is one T cell receptor (beta chain). Its antigen specificity is not known. Base qualities are missing; no much larger clone stands one base away. This entry is derived from a study of CD8 T cells in Susac syndrome (dated by TCRdb to about 2019). Regarding the study in general: Among the Susac syndrome patients who were sequenced, clinically active disease was present in roughly six and clinical remission was observed in fewer than ten. Whether CD8+ T cell activation and differentiation in Susac syndrome was antigen driven was tested using repertoire sequencing. At the time of blood withdrawal, Susac syndrome patients were either therapy-naive, taking corticosteroids (with some also receiving IVIg), or on IVIg alone. Results and caveats for the whole study, not just this receptor: In patients with Susac syndrome, the CD4+ T cell repertoire showed no detectable clonal expansion. The TCR sequencing and HLA analysis was acknowledged to have included a relatively small number of individuals.

RNA was extracted with the RNeasy kit and 0.5 to 1 ug was reverse transcribed using random hexamers. The immunoSEQ multiplex PCR assay, which covers 54 Vbeta and 13 Jbeta segments, was used to amplify TCR beta CDR3 regions. To correct PCR amplification bias, a synthetic template baseline was used for both primer optimization and computational correction. The source study handled its data this way. Reads were assigned to V, D and J genes according to IMGT and analyzed in immunoSEQ Analyzer, with only productive sequences retained. To calculate clonality, Shannon entropy was normalized by log2 of the number of productive unique sequences and then subtracted from one. Public and private clones were assessed among the 100 most prevalent clones of each patient and control. Susac-specific clones were defined as absent from healthy and MS cohorts, 850 to 1,300 published viral clones and other ImmuneACCESS disease sequences. TCRdb trimmed the raw reads at Q25, called clones with MiXCR and kept productive beta chains. Rows merge per CDR3 protein into single entries with the most common DNA and genes. For this entry, the V and J calls and clone size follow TCRdb and not the study's own pipeline. The sample has 150,000 to 200,000 distinct CDR3 sequences on record, around nine tenths of them singletons. The ten largest clones add up to approximately 0.09% of the sample.

Peripheral blood CD8+ and CD4+ T cells from healthy donors, Susac syndrome patients and multiple sclerosis patients were profiled by high-throughput TCR beta sequencing. The Susac syndrome patients fulfilled recently defined diagnostic criteria for either definite or probable disease. CD8+ TEMRA cells were enriched by FACS, while bulk CD8+ and CD4+ T cells were purified by magnetic negative isolation. Blood was collected in EDTA tubes and processed within 24 hours, with PBMCs isolated through density gradient centrifugation. PBMCs intended for TCR sequencing were frozen in liquid nitrogen and were later thawed in a 37 degrees C water bath. The sorted or isolated CD4+, CD8+ and CD8+ TEMRA cells reached a purity of at least 90%. Sequencing was carried out using CD4+ T cells from PBMCs. The receptor was derived from a human donor with Susac syndrome.

In nucleotide form, the sequence is TGTGCCAGCAGCGGACAGGGGGCAGGGAACTACTATGGCTACACCTTC. Translation gives CASSGQGAGNYYGYTF. The rearrangement combines TRBV7-2 with TRBJ1-2, and TRBD1 matches 11 of the central bases. Clipping removes 5 bases from V and 3 bases from J, with 8 as the unmatched junction base count. CDR1 SGHTA and CDR2 FQGNSA are derived from the germline V gene. Reading from cysteine to phenylalanine, the CDR3 counts 16 amino acids. Solely the CDR3 DNA is kept, with 48 bases framed from the first base.